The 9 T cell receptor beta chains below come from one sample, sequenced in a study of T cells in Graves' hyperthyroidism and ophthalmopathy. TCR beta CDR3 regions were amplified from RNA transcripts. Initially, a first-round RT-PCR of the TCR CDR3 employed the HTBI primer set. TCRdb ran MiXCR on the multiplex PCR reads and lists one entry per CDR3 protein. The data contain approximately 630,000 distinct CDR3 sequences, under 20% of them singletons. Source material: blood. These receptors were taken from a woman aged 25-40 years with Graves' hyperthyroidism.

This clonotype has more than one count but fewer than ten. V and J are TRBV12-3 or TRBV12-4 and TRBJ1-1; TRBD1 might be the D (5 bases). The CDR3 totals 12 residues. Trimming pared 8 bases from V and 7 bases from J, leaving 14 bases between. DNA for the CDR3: TGTGCCAGCTTTTATGGGGGAGGTGAAGCTTTCTTT. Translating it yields CASFYGGGEAFF.

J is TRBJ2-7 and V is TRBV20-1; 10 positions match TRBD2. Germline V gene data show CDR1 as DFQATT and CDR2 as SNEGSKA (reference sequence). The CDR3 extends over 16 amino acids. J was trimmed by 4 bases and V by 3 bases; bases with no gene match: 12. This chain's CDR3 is CSARGADTSGIYEQYF. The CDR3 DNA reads TGCAGTGCTAGGGGAGCTGATACTAGCGGGATTTACGAGCAGTACTTC.

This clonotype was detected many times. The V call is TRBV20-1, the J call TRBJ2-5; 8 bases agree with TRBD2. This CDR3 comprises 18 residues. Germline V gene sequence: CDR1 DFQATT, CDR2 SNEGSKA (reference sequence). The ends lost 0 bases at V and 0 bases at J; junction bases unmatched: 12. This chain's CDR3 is CSARDRRVKREYQETQYF. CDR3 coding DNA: TGCAGTGCTAGAGACCGCCGCGTGAAGCGGGAGTACCAAGAGACCCAGTACTTC.

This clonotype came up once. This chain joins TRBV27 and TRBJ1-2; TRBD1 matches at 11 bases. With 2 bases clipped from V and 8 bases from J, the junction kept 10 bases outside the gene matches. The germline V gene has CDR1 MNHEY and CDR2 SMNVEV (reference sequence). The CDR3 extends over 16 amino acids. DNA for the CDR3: TGTGCCAGCAGTTTAGCCCGGGACAGGGGGAGGAAAGGCTACACCTTC. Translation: CASSLARDRGRKGYTF.

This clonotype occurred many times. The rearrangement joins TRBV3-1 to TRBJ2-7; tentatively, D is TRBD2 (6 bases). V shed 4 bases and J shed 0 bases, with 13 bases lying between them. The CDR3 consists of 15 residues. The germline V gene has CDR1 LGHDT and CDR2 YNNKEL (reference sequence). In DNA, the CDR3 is TGTGCCAGCAGCCCGGGGGACTCACGCTCCTACGAGCAGTACTTC. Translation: CASSPGDSRSYEQYF.

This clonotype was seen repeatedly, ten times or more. CDR3 residues: CASRSLYGYTF. DNA for the CDR3: TGTGCCAGCAGGAGTCTCTATGGCTACACCTTC. This chain links TRBV28 with TRBJ1-2; D gene uncertain. In germline, CDR1 is MDHEN, CDR2 SYDVKM. The CDR3 is 11 amino acids. Deletions cut 6 bases from V and 4 bases from J, with 6 bases between.

Here the CDR3 reads CSARGQRGQDGYTF. The CDR3 bases are TGCAGTGCTAGAGGCCAGAGGGGGCAGGATGGCTACACCTTC. The chain has TRBV20-1 and TRBJ1-2; 7 nucleotides match TRBD1. Trimming took 1 base from V and 6 from J; bases not matched to a gene: 8. The CDR3 runs to 14 residues. Germline V CDR1 and CDR2: DFQATT, SNEGSKA (reference sequence).

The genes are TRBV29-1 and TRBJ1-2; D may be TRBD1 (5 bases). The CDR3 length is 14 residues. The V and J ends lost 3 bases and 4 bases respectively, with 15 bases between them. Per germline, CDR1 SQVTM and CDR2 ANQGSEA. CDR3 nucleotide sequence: TGCAGCGTTGATAGCGGGGCGCGAATCTATGGCTACACCTTC. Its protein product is CSVDSGARIYGYTF. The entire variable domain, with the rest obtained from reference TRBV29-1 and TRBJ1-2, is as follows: SAVISQKPSRDICQRGTSLTIQCQVDSQVTMMFWYRQQPGQSLTLIATANQGSEATYESGFVIDKFPISRPNLTFSTLTVSNMSPEDSSIYLCSVDSGARIYGYTFGSGTRLTVV.

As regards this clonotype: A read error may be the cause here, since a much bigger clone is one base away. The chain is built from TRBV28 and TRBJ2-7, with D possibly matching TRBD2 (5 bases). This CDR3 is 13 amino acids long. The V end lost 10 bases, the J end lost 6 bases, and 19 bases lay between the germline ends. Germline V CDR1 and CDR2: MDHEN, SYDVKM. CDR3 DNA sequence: TGTGCCATTCTGACTCACGGGGTAGGCGAGCAGTACTTC. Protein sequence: CAILTHGVGEQYF.